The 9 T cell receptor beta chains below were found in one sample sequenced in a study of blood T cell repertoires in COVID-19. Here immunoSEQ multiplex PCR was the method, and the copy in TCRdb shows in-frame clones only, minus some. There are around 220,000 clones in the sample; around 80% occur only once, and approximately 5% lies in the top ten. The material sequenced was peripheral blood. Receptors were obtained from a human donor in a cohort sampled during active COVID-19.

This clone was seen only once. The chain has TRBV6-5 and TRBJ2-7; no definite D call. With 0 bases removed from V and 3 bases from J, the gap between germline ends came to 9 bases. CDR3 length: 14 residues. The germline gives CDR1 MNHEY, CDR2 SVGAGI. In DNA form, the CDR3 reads TGTGCCAGCAGTTACTCGACCAGGATCTACGAGCAGTACTTC. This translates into CASSYSTRIYEQYF.

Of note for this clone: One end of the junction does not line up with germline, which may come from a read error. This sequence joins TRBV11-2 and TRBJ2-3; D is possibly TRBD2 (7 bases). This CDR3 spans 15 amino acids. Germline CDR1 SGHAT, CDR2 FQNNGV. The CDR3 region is CASSLEAGEGDTQYF. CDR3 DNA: TGTGCCAGCAGCCTAGAGGCAGGGGAGGGGGATACGCAGTATTTT.

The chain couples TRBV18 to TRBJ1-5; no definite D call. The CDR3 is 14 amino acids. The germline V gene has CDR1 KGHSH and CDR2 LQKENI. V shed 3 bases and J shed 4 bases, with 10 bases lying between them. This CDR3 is CASSPYPGNQPQHF. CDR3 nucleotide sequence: TGTGCCAGCTCACCCTACCCGGGAAATCAGCCCCAGCATTTT.

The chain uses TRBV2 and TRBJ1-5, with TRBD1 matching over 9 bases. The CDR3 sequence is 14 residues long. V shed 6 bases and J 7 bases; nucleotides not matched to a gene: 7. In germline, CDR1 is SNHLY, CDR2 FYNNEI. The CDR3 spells CASRGQGVMQPQHF. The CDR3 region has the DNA TGTGCCAGCAGGGGACAGGGAGTAATGCAGCCCCAGCATTTT.

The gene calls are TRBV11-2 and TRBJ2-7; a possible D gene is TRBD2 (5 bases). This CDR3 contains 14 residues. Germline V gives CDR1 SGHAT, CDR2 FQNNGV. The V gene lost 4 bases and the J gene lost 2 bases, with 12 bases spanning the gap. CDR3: CASSSGPAAYEQYF. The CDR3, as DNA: TGTGCCAGCAGCTCTGGCCCAGCGGCCTACGAGCAGTACTTC.

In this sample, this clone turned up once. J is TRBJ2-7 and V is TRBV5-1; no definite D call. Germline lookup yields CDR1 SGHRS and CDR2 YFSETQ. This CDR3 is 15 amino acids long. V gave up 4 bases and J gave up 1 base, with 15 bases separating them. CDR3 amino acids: CASSPAAAESYEQYF. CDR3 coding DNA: TGCGCCAGCAGCCCTGCCGCGGCAGAGTCCTACGAGCAGTACTTC.

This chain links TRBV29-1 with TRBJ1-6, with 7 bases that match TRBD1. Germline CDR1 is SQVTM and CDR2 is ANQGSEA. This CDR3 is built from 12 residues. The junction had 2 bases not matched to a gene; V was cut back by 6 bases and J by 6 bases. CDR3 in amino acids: CSVGDSNSPLHF. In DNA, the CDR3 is TGCAGCGTCGGGGACAGTAATTCACCCCTCCACTTT.

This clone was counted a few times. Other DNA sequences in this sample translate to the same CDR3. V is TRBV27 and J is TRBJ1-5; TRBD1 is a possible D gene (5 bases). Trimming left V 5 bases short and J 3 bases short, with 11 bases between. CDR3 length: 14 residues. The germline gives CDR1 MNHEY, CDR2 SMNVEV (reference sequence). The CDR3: CASSPDSPNQPQHF. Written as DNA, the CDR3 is TGTGCCAGCAGTCCCGACAGCCCCAATCAGCCCCAGCATTTT.

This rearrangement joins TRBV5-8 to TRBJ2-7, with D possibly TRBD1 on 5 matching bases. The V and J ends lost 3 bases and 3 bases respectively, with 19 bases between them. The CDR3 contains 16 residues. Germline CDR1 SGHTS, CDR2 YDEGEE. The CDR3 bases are TGTGCCAGCAGCTCACCCCTTCTGGGGCAGGTCTACGAGCAGTACTTC. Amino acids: CASSSPLLGQVYEQYF.